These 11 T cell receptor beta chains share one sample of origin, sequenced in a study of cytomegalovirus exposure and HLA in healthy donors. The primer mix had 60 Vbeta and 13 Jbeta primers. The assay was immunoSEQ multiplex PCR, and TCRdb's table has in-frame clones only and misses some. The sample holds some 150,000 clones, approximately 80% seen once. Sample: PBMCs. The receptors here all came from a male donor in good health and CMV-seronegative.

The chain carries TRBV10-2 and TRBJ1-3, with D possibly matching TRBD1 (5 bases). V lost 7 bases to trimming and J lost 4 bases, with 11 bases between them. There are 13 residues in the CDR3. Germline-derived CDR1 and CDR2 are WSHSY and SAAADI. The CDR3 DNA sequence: TGCGCCAGCAAGCCAGGGTCAGGAAACACCATATATTTT. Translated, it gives CASKPGSGNTIYF.

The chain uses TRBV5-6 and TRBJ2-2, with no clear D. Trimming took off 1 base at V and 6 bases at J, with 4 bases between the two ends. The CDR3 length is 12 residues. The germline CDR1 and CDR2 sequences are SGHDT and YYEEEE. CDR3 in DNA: TGTGCCAGCAGCTTGCTAGCCGGGGAGCTGTTTTTT. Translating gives CASSLLAGELFF. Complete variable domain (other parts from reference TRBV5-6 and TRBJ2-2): DAGVTQSPTHLIKTRGQQVTLRCSPKSGHDTVSWYQQALGQGPQFIFQYYEEEERQRGNFPDRFSGHQFPNYSSELNVNALLLGDSALYLCASSLLAGELFFGEGSRLTVL.

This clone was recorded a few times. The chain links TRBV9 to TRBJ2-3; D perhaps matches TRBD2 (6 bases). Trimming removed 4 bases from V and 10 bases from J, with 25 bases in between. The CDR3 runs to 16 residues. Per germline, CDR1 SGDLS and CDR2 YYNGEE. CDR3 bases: TGTGCCAGCAGCCCTAGGATGGGGGGTTCCGGTGGCTCGCAGTATTTT. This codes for CASSPRMGGSGGSQYF. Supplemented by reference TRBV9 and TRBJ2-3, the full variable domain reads DSGVTQTPKHLITATGQRVTLRCSPRSGDLSVYWYQQSLDQGLQFLIQYYNGEERAKGNILERFSAQQFPDLHSELNLSSLELGDSALYFCASSPRMGGSGGSQYFGPGTRLTVL.

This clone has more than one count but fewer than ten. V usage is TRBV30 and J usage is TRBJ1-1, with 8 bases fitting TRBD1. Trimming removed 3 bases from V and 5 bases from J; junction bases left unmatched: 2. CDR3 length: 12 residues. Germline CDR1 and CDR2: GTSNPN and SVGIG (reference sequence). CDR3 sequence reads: CAWSRQGTEAFF. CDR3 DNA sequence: TGTGCCTGGAGCCGACAGGGGACTGAAGCTTTCTTT.

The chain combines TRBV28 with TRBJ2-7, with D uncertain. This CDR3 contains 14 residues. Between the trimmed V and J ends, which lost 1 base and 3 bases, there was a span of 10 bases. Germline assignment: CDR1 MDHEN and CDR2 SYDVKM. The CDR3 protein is CASSLSNSGYEQYF. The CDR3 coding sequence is TGTGCCAGCAGTTTATCTAACTCAGGCTACGAGCAGTACTTC.

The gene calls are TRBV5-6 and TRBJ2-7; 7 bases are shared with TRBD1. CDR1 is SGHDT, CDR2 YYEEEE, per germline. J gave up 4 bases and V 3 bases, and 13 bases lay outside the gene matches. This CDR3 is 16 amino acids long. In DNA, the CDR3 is TGTGCCAGCAGCTCCCGGGACAGCGGCTTCGTATACGAGCAGTACTTC. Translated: CASSSRDSGFVYEQYF.

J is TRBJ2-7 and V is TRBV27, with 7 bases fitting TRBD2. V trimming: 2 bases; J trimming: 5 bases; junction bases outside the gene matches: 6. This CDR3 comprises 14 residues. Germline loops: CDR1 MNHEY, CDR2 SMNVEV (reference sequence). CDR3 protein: CASSLIAGDDEQYF. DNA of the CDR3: TGTGCCAGCAGTTTAATCGCGGGGGACGACGAGCAGTACTTC.

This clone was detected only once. CDR3 DNA sequence: TGTGCCAGCAGTCGACACGACACCGGGGAGCTGTTTTTT. Translation: CASSRHDTGELFF. The chain is built from TRBV27 and TRBJ2-2; D call uncertain. CDR1 is MNHEY, CDR2 SMNVEV, per germline (reference sequence). Trimming cost V 5 bases and J 3 bases, with 7 bases left between them. This CDR3 region has 13 residues.

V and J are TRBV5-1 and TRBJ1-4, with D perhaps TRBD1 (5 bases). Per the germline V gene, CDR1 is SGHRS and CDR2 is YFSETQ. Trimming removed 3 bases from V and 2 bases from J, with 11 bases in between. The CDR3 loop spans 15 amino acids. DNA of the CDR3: TGCGCCAGCAGCTCCAGGGCGGGGACTAATGAAAAACTGTTTTTT. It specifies CASSSRAGTNEKLFF.

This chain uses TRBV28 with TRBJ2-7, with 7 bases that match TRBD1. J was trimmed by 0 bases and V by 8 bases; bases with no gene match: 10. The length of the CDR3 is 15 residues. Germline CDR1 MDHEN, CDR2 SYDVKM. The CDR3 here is CASGGEDRSSYEQYF. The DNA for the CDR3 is TGTGCCAGCGGGGGAGAGGACAGGAGCTCCTACGAGCAGTACTTC.

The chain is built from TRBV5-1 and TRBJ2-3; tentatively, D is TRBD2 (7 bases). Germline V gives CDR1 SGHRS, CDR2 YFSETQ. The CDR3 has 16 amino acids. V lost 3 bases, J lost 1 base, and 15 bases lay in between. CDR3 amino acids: CASSSGGRGGTDTQYF. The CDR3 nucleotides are TGCGCCAGCAGCTCGGGGGGCAGGGGCGGCACAGATACGCAGTATTTT.